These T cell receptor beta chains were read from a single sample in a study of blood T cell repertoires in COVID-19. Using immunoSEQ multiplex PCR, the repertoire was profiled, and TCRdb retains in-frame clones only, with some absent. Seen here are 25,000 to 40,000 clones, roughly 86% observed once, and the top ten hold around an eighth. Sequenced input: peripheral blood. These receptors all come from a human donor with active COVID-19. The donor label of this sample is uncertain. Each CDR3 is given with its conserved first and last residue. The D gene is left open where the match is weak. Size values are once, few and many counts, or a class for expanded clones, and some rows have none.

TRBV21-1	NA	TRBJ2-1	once	CASLRGRRYNEQFF	TGTGCCAGCCTGCGGGGGCGTCGATACAATGAGCAGTTCTTC
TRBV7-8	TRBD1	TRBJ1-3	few	CASSPQTGSGNTIYF	TGTGCCAGCAGCCCCCAGACAGGGTCAGGAAACACCATATATTTT
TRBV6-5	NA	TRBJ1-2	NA	CASSSAGGEGYGYTF	TGTGCCAGCAGTTCGGCGGGGGGCGAGGGGTATGGCTACACCTTC
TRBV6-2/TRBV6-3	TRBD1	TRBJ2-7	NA	CASSYGTGDEQYF	TGTGCCAGCAGTTACGGGACAGGGGACGAGCAGTACTTC
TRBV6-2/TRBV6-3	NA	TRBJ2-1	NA	CASSPLNEQFF	TGTGCCAGCAGTCCCCTAAATGAGCAGTTCTTC
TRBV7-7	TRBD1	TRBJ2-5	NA	CASSLGRDRGPETQYF	TGTGCTAGCAGCTTAGGGAGAGACAGGGGTCCAGAGACCCAGTACTTC
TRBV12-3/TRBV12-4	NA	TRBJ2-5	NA	CASSLSGTQYF	TGTGCCAGCAGTCTAAGCGGGACCCAGTACTTC
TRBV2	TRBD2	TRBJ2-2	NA	CASSRTAGRNTGELFF	TGTGCCAGCAGCCGCACAGCGGGGAGGAACACCGGGGAGCTGTTTTTT
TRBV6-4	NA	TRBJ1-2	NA	CASSVSSGYNYGYTF	TGTGCCAGCAGTGTGTCTTCAGGGTACAACTATGGCTACACCTTC
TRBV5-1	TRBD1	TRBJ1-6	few	CASSLARGHSPLHF	TGCGCCAGCAGCTTGGCCAGGGGGCACTCACCCCTCCACTTT
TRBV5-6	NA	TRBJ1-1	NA	CASSLSGARGAEAFF	TGTGCCAGCAGCTTATCCGGGGCCAGGGGCGCTGAAGCTTTCTTT
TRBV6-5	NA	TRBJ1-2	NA	CASRRAGGGYTF	TGTGCCAGCCGCAGAGCCGGAGGGGGCTACACCTTC
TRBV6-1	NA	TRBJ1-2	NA	CASSEAGGGGYGYTF	TGTGCCAGCAGTGAAGCGGGGGGCGGGGGCTATGGCTACACCTTC
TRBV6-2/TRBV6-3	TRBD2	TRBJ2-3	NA	CASSPLAGGPADTQYF	TGTGCCAGCAGTCCGTTAGCGGGGGGGCCTGCAGATACGCAGTATTTT
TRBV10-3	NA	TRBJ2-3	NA	CAISELSEWYF	TGTGCCATCAGTGAGTTATCCGAGTGGTATTTT
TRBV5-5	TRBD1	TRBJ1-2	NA	CASTLGDRGFGGYTF	TGTGCCAGCACCCTGGGGGACAGGGGTTTTGGTGGCTACACCTTC
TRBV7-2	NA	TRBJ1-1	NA	CASSTTGNTEAFF	TGTGCCAGCAGCACAACAGGGAACACTGAAGCTTTCTTT
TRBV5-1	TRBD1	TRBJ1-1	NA	CASSWGTGPLNTEAFF	TGCGCCAGCAGCTGGGGGACAGGGCCCTTGAACACTGAAGCTTTCTTT
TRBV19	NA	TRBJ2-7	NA	CASSIEDNEQYF	TGTGCCAGTAGTATAGAGGACAACGAGCAGTACTTC